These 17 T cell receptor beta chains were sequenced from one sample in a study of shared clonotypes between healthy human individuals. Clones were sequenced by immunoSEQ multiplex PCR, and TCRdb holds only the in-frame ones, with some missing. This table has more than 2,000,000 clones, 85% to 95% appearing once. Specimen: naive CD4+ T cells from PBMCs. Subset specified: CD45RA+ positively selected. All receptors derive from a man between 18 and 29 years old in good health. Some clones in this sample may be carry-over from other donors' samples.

The CDR3 is CASSPLAGGLEQYF. The CDR3, as DNA: TGTGCCAGCAGCCCTTTAGCGGGAGGGCTCGAGCAGTACTTC. V usage is TRBV5-4 and J usage is TRBJ2-7; 11 bases are a match to TRBD2. The ends lost 4 bases at V and 6 bases at J; junction bases unmatched: 6. Looked up from germline, CDR1 is SGHNT and CDR2 is YYREEE (reference sequence). The CDR3 is 14 residues long. Full variable domain (rest looked up from reference TRBV5-4 and TRBJ2-7): ETGVTQSPTHLIKTRGQQVTLRCSSQSGHNTVSWYQQALGQGPQFIFQYYREEENGRGNFPPRFSGLQFPNYSSELNVNALELDDSALYLCASSPLAGGLEQYFGPGTRLTVT.

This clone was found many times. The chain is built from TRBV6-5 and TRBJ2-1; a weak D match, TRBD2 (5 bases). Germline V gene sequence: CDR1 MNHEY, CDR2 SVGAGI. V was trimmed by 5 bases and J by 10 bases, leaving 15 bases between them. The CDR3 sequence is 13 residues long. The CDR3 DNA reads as TGTGCCAGCAGTCCTACTCTAGCTGAGGAGCAGTTCTTC. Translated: CASSPTLAEEQFF.

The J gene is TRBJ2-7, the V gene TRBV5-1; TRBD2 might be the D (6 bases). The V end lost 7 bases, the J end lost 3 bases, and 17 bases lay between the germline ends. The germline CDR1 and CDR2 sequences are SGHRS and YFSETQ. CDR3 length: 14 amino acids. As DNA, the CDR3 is TGCGCCAGCTCCATCAGACTGGGAGGCTACGAGCAGTACTTC. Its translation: CASSIRLGGYEQYF.

CDR3: CASSLRQAYEQYF. The CDR3 DNA reads TGTGCCAGCAGTTTAAGACAGGCCTACGAGCAGTACTTC. The chain joins TRBV27 to TRBJ2-7; perhaps TRBD1 as D (6 bases). Trimming left V 2 bases short and J 2 bases short, with 7 bases between. Germline V gene sequence: CDR1 MNHEY, CDR2 SMNVEV (reference sequence). The CDR3 consists of 13 residues.

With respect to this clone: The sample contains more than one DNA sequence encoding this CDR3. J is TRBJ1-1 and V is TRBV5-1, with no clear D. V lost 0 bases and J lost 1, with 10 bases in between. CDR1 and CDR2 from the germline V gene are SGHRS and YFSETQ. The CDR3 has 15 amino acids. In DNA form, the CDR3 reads TGCGCCAGCAGCTTGGAAGGCCGAGGGAACACTGAAGCTTTCTTT. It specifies CASSLEGRGNTEAFF.

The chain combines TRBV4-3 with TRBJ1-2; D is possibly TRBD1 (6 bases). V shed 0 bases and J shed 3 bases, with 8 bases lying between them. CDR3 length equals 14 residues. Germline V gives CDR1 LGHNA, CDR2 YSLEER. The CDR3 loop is CASSQEGGDYGYTF. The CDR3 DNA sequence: TGCGCCAGCAGCCAAGAAGGGGGTGACTATGGCTACACCTTC.

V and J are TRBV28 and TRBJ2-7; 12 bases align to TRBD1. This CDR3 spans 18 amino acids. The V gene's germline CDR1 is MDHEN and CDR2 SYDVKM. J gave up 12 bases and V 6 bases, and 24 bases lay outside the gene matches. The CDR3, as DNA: TGTGCCAGCAGCAGTGGGACAGGGGGCAATCTCATTACGAGGACCTTGTACTTC. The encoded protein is CASSSGTGGNLITRTLYF.

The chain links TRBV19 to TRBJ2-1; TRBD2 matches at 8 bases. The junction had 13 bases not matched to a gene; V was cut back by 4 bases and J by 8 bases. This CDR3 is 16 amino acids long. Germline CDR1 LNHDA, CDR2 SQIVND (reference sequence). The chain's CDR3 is CASSSPGGSGGDEQFF. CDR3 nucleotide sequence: TGTGCCAGTAGTAGCCCAGGAGGGTCGGGAGGGGATGAGCAGTTCTTC.

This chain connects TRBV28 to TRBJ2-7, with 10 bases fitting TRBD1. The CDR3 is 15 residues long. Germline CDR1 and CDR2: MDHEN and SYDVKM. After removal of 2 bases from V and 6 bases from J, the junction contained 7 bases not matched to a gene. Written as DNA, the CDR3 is TGTGCCAGCAGTTTACCGGGACAGGGGTACAGCGAGCAGTACTTC. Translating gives CASSLPGQGYSEQYF.

The DNA for the CDR3 is TGTGCCAGCAGCCCCGAGAGCAATCAGCCCCAGCATTTT. Encoded protein: CASSPESNQPQHF. The chain carries TRBV7-2 and TRBJ1-5; D ambiguous. CDR1 and CDR2 from the germline V gene are SGHTA and FQGNSA. This CDR3 comprises 13 residues. V was shortened by 5 bases and J by 1 base, with 6 bases between the two germline ends.

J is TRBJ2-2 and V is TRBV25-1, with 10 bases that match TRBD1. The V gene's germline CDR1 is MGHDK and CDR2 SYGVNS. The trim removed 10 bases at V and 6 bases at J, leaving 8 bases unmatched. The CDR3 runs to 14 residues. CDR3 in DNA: TGTGCCACCAAAGACAGGGGGCAATCCGGGGAGCTGTTTTTT. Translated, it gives CATKDRGQSGELFF. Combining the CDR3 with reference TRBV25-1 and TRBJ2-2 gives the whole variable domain EADIYQTPRYLVIGTGKKITLECSQTMGHDKMYWYQQDPGMELHLIHYSYGVNSTEKGDLSSESTVSRIRTEHFPLTLESARPSHTSQYLCATKDRGQSGELFFGEGSRLTVL.

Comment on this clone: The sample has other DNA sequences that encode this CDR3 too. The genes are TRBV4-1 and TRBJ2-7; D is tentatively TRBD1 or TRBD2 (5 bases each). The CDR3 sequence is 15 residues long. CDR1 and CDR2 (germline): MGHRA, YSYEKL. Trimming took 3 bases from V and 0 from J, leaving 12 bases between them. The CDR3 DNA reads TGCGCCAGCAGCCAGACCGGGACGGCCTCCTACGAGCAGTACTTC. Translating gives CASSQTGTASYEQYF.

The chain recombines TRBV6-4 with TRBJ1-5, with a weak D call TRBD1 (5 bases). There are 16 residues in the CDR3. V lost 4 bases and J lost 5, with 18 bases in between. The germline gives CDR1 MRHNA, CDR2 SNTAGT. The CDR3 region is CASSVGRDPWDQPQHF. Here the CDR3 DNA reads TGTGCCAGCAGTGTGGGCCGGGACCCCTGGGATCAGCCCCAGCATTTT.

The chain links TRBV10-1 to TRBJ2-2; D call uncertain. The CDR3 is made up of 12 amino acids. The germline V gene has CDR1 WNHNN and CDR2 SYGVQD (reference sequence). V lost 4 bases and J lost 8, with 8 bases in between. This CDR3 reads CASSARAGELFF. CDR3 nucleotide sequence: TGCGCCAGCAGTGCCCGGGCTGGGGAGCTGTTTTTT.

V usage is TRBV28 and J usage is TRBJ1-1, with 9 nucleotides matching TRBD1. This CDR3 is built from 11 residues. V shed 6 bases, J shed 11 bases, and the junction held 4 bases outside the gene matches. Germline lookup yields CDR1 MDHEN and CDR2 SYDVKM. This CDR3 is CASRKQGAAFF. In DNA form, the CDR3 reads TGTGCCAGCAGAAAACAGGGGGCGGCTTTCTTT.

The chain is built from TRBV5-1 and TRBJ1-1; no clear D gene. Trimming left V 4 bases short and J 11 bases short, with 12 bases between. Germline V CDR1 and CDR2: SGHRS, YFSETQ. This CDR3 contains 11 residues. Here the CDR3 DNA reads TGCGCCAGCAGCAAGGACCTGAAGGCTTTCTTT. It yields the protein CASSKDLKAFF. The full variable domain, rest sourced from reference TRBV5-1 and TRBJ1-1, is KAGVTQTPRYLIKTRGQQVTLSCSPISGHRSVSWYQQTPGQGLQFLFEYFSETQRNKGNFPGRFSGRQFSNSRSEMNVSTLELGDSALYLCASSKDLKAFFGQGTRLTVV.

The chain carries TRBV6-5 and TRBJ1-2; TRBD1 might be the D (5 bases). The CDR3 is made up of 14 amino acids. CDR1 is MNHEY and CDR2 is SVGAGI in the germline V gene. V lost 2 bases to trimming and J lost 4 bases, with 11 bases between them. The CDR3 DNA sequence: TGTGCCAGCAGTTACCGGGGGAGTGGCTATGGCTACACCTTC. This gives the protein CASSYRGSGYGYTF.